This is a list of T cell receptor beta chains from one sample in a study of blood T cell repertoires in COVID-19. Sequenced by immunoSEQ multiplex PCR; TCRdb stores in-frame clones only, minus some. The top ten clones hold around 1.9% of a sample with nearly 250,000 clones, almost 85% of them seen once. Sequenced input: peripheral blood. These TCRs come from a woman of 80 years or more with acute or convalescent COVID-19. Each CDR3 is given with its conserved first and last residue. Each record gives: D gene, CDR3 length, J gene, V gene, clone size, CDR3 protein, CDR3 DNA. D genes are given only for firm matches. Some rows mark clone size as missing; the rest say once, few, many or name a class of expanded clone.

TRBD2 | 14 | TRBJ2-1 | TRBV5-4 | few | CASSSTTRGDEQFF | TGTGCCAGCAGCTCCACAACTCGGGGGGATGAGCAGTTCTTC
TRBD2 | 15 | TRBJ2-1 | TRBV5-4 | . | CASSSASGRNNEQFF | TGTGCCAGCAGCTCTGCTAGCGGGAGGAACAATGAGCAGTTCTTC
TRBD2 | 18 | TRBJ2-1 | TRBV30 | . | CAWSAGLAGGSSYNEQFF | TGTGCCTGGAGTGCGGGACTAGCGGGAGGGAGCTCCTACAATGAGCAGTTCTTC
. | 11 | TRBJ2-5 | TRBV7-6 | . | CASRKLETQYF | TGTGCCAGCAGGAAACTGGAGACCCAGTACTTC
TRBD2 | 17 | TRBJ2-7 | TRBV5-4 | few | CASSASGTSGRINEQYF | TGTGCCAGCAGCGCTTCCGGGACTAGCGGGAGAATCAACGAGCAGTACTTC
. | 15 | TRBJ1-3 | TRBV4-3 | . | CASSQEQGTGNTIYF | TGCGCCAGCAGCCAAGAGCAGGGTACGGGAAACACCATATATTTT
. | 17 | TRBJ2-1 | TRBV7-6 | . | CASSLPLRRSAKNEQFF | TGTGCCAGCAGCCTCCCCCTCCGACGAAGCGCGAAGAATGAGCAGTTCTTC
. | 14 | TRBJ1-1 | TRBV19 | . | CASSRHRIHTEAFF | TGTGCCAGTAGTAGACACAGGATCCACACTGAAGCTTTCTTT
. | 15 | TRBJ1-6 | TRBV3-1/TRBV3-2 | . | CASSQGQGKNSPLHF | TGTGCCAGCAGCCAAGGGCAGGGGAAGAATTCACCCCTCCACTTT
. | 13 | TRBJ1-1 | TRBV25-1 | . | CASSEVGGTEAFF | TGTGCCAGCAGTGAAGTTGGGGGGACTGAAGCTTTCTTT
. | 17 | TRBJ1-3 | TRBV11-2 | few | CASSLGVGASSGNTIYF | TGTGCCAGCAGCTTAGGGGTAGGGGCCAGCTCTGGAAACACCATATATTTT
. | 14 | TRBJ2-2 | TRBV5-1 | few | CASSLAVGSRELFF | TGCGCCAGCAGCTTGGCCGTCGGGAGCAGGGAGCTGTTTTTT
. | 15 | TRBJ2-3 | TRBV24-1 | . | CATSEGARYLDTQYF | TGTGCCACCAGTGAAGGCGCCAGGTACTTAGATACGCAGTATTTT
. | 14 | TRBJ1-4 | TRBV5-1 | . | CASSSSPPNEKLFF | TGCGCCAGCAGCTCCAGTCCCCCTAATGAAAAACTGTTTTTT
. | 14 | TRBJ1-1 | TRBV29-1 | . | CSVGVRGSGTEAFF | TGCAGCGTTGGTGTGCGAGGGAGTGGCACCGAAGCTTTCTTT
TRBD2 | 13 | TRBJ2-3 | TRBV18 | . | CASSPPTSDTQYF | TGTGCCAGCTCACCACCGACTAGCGATACGCAGTATTTT
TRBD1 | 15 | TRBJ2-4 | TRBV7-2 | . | CASSLQGAPKNIQYF | TGTGCCAGCAGCCTTCAGGGGGCACCCAAAAACATTCAGTACTTC
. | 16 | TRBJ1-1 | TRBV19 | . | CASSIAGRGPNTEAFF | TGTGCCAGTAGTATTGCAGGGAGGGGACCCAACACTGAAGCTTTCTTT
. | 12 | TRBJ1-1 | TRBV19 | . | CASSIRDTEAFF | TGTGCCAGTAGTATCCGGGACACTGAAGCTTTCTTT
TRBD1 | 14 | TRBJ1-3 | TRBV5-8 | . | CASSLGQGRNTIYF | TGTGCCAGCAGCTTGGGACAGGGACGAAACACCATATATTTT
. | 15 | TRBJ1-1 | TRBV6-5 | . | CASSSDWAANTEAFF | TGTGCCAGCAGTTCGGACTGGGCAGCGAACACTGAAGCTTTCTTT
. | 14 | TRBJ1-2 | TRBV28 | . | CASSFLVGAYGYTF | TGTGCCAGCAGTTTCTTAGTTGGGGCCTATGGCTACACCTTC
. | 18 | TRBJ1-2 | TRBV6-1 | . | CASSDPTRAGPANYGYTF | TGTGCCAGCAGTGACCCCACCCGGGCAGGGCCTGCTAACTATGGCTACACCTTC
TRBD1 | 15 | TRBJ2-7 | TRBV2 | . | CASSSRDRAFEEQYF | TGTGCCAGCAGTTCCCGGGACAGGGCTTTCGAGGAGCAGTACTTC
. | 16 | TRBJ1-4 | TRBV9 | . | CASSAPGGTTNEKLFF | TGTGCCAGCAGCGCCCCTGGGGGCACAACTAATGAAAAACTGTTTTTT
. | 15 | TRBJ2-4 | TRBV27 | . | CASSPSGGGKNIQYF | TGTGCCAGCAGTCCCTCTGGGGGAGGCAAAAACATTCAGTACTTC
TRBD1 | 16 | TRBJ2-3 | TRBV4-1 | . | CASSQDGRGLRDTQYF | TGCGCCAGCAGCCAAGATGGAAGGGGGCTGAGGGATACGCAGTATTTT
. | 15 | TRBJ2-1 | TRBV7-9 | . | CASSLVAEVYNEQFF | TGTGCCAGCAGCTTAGTAGCGGAGGTCTACAATGAGCAGTTCTTC
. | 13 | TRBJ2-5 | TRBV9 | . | CASSVGVAETQYF | TGTGCCAGCAGCGTAGGAGTAGCCGAGACCCAGTACTTC
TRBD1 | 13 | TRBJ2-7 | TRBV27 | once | CASSRDRGYEQYF | TGTGCCAGCAGTAGGGACAGGGGCTACGAGCAGTACTTC
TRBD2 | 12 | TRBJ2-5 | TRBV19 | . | CASSRGEETQYF | TGTGCCAGTAGTCGGGGGGAAGAGACCCAGTACTTC
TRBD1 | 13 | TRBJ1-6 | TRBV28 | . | CATTRTGRSPLHF | TGTGCCACCACCCGGACAGGGAGGTCACCCCTCCACTTT
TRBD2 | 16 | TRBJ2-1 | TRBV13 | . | CASSPSAGVRRNEQFF | TGTGCCAGCAGCCCGTCAGCGGGAGTTAGAAGGAATGAGCAGTTCTTC
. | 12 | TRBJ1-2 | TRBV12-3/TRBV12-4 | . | CASSQGINGYTF | TGTGCCAGCAGCCAGGGAATTAATGGCTACACCTTC
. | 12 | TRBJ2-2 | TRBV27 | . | CASSLLDGELFF | TGTGCCAGCAGTTTGCTAGACGGGGAGCTGTTTTTT